The 32 T cell receptor beta chains below were found in one sample sequenced in a study of cytomegalovirus exposure and HLA in healthy donors. The PCR employed 60 Vbeta primers together with 13 Jbeta primers. Assay: immunoSEQ multiplex PCR; the TCRdb copy retains only in-frame clones and omits some. The sample contains 200,000 or so clones, 75% to 85% of which appear only once. The sample taken for sequencing was PBMCs. These receptors all stem from a woman in her late teens or twenties in good health and CMV-seropositive.

This clone has more than one count but fewer than ten. This CDR3 is also generated by other DNA sequences in the sample. The chain carries TRBV6-4 and TRBJ1-6, with D unresolved. The germline V gene has CDR1 MRHNA and CDR2 SNTAGT. Trimming took off 0 bases at V and 7 bases at J, with 4 bases between the two ends. The CDR3 loop spans 13 amino acids. The CDR3 nucleotides read TGTGCCAGCAGTGACTCCACAAATTCACCCCTCCACTTT. Translation gives CASSDSTNSPLHF.

This sequence joins TRBV28 and TRBJ1-5; 11 bases line up with TRBD1. Germline V gene lookup returns CDR1 MDHEN and CDR2 SYDVKM. Germline trimming cut 6 bases from V and 2 bases from J; bases unmatched to any gene: 12. This CDR3 region has 18 residues. This CDR3 is CASRGGDRGFLGNQPQHF. The CDR3 DNA reads TGTGCCAGCAGGGGGGGGGACAGGGGGTTTTTGGGCAATCAGCCCCAGCATTTT.

The chain's CDR3 is CASSESGTHEQYF. CDR3 bases: TGCGCCAGCAGTGAATCCGGGACACACGAGCAGTACTTC. This rearrangement joins TRBV10-1 to TRBJ2-7, with TRBD1 as a possible D gene (6 bases). The CDR3 extends over 13 amino acids. V was shortened by 3 bases and J by 5 bases, with 11 bases between the two germline ends. CDR1 and CDR2 from the germline V gene are WNHNN and SYGVQD (reference sequence).

The chain recombines TRBV29-1 with TRBJ2-4; TRBD2 matches at 7 bases. Germline V lookup: CDR1 SQVTM, CDR2 ANQGSEA. This CDR3 spans 13 amino acids. V was pared by 1 base and J by 7 bases, with 4 bases of the junction left unmatched. This CDR3 reads CSVEVGGRNIQYF. The CDR3 bases are TGCAGCGTTGAAGTGGGGGGGAGGAACATTCAGTACTTC.

This chain links TRBV19 with TRBJ2-1, with a weak D call TRBD2 (5 bases). CDR1 and CDR2 from the germline V gene are LNHDA and SQIVND (reference sequence). The CDR3 is 17 residues long. V lost 3 bases and J 1 base, leaving 16 bases between the germline ends. The CDR3 sequence is CASSILWTPGSYNEQFF. The DNA for the CDR3 is TGTGCCAGTAGTATCCTTTGGACTCCGGGGTCCTACAATGAGCAGTTCTTC.

V and J are TRBV9 and TRBJ2-2; no definite D call. With 4 bases removed from V and 4 bases from J, the gap between germline ends came to 5 bases. Germline assignment: CDR1 SGDLS and CDR2 YYNGEE. CDR3 length: 12 residues. CDR3 nucleotide sequence: TGTGCCAGCAGCCGCGGCACCGGGGAGCTGTTTTTT. Its protein is CASSRGTGELFF.

The rearrangement joins TRBV2 to TRBJ2-2; D unresolved. Germline V gene data show CDR1 as SNHLY and CDR2 as FYNNEI. Trimming left V 3 bases short and J 7 bases short, with 9 bases between. The CDR3 has 13 residues. The CDR3 coding sequence is TGTGCCAGCAGTGAGGTCGAGGACGGGGAGCTGTTTTTT. Amino acids: CASSEVEDGELFF.

J is TRBJ1-4 and V is TRBV7-6, with 9 bases fitting TRBD1. CDR1 and CDR2 from the germline V gene are SGHVS and FNYEAQ. The trim removed 5 bases at V and 7 bases at J, leaving 5 bases unmatched. The CDR3 is made up of 14 amino acids. The CDR3 loop reads CASSTGTGTEKLFF. CDR3 nucleotide sequence: TGTGCCAGCAGCACCGGGACAGGGACTGAAAAACTGTTTTTT.

This clone was observed a single time. The genes are TRBV30 and TRBJ1-4, with 9 bases that match TRBD1. The germline gives CDR1 GTSNPN, CDR2 SVGIG (reference sequence). With 1 base clipped from V and 7 bases from J, the junction kept 4 bases outside the gene matches. The CDR3 is made up of 14 amino acids. CDR3: CAWSATGGGEKLFF. The CDR3 nucleotides read TGTGCCTGGAGTGCCACAGGGGGCGGTGAAAAACTGTTTTTT.

This chain links TRBV27 with TRBJ2-1; D remains unclear. CDR1 and CDR2 (germline): MNHEY, SMNVEV (reference sequence). Between the trimmed V and J ends, which lost 4 bases and 7 bases, there was a span of 14 bases. The CDR3 is 14 amino acids. This CDR3 reads CASSSGPLTNEQFF. CDR3 DNA sequence: TGTGCCAGCAGTTCCGGTCCGTTGACAAATGAGCAGTTCTTC.

The chain combines TRBV11-2 with TRBJ2-1; D gene uncertain. In germline, CDR1 is SGHAT, CDR2 FQNNGV. Trimming stripped 2 bases from V and 6 bases from J, with 11 bases between. CDR3 size: 14 residues. Here the CDR3 DNA reads TGTGCCAGCAGCTTATTACATTCAGTCAATGAGCAGTTCTTC. Amino acids: CASSLLHSVNEQFF.

The chain links TRBV4-2 to TRBJ2-2; no clear D. The CDR3 sequence is 15 residues long. V lost 2 bases, J lost 2 bases, and 9 bases lay in between. Germline V gene sequence: CDR1 LGHNA, CDR2 YNFKEQ. The CDR3 coding sequence is TGTGCCAGCAGCCAACCCGGGTTTAACACCGGGGAGCTGTTTTTT. Its protein product is CASSQPGFNTGELFF.

The table lists this clone with a few counts. This chain joins TRBV11-2 and TRBJ2-1; D not resolved. The CDR3 runs 13 residues. Trimming removed 5 bases at V and 4 bases at J, with 9 bases between. Germline V gene sequence: CDR1 SGHAT, CDR2 FQNNGV. As DNA, the CDR3 is TGTGCCAGCAGCCTTTCCGGGTACAATGAGCAGTTCTTC. Protein product: CASSLSGYNEQFF.

V and J are TRBV5-6 and TRBJ1-5; D is unresolved. This CDR3 spans 14 amino acids. V lost 0 bases to trimming and J lost 7 bases, with 11 bases between them. Germline V gene data show CDR1 as SGHDT and CDR2 as YYEEEE. CDR3 protein: CASSLGPEGQPQHF. In DNA, the CDR3 is TGTGCCAGCAGCTTGGGCCCGGAGGGACAGCCCCAGCATTTT. Together with reference TRBV5-6 and TRBJ1-5, the CDR3 gives the full variable domain: DAGVTQSPTHLIKTRGQQVTLRCSPKSGHDTVSWYQQALGQGPQFIFQYYEEEERQRGNFPDRFSGHQFPNYSSELNVNALLLGDSALYLCASSLGPEGQPQHFGDGTRLSIL.

The chain uses TRBV5-4 and TRBJ2-7; maybe TRBD1 (7 bases). Germline CDR1 and CDR2: SGHNT and YYREEE (reference sequence). The CDR3 sequence is 13 residues long. V was trimmed by 7 bases and J by 0 bases, leaving 11 bases between them. As DNA, the CDR3 is TGTGCCAGCCGGCAGGGGGGCTCCTACGAGCAGTACGTC. Translation gives CASRQGGSYEQYV.

This sequence joins TRBV5-4 and TRBJ2-7; D is unclear. The CDR3 length is 16 residues. V was shortened by 4 bases and J by 1 base, with 18 bases between the two germline ends. CDR1 and CDR2 (germline): SGHNT, YYREEE (reference sequence). In DNA form, the CDR3 reads TGTGCCAGCAGCGCACCTCGAGGAAGTGAGTCCTACGAGCAGTACTTC. As protein: CASSAPRGSESYEQYF.

The gene calls are TRBV27 and TRBJ2-7; D may be TRBD2 (5 bases). This CDR3 is built from 13 residues. Germline V gives CDR1 MNHEY, CDR2 SMNVEV (reference sequence). The germline V and J ends were trimmed by 4 bases and 0 bases, with 7 bases remaining between them. The CDR3 is CASSSGNSYEQYV. The CDR3, as DNA: TGTGCCAGCAGTTCCGGGAACTCCTACGAGCAGTACGTC.

A few counts support this clone. V is TRBV6-5 and J is TRBJ2-7; 9 bases line up with TRBD1. The germline V gene has CDR1 MNHEY and CDR2 SVGAGI. V lost 6 bases, J lost 3 bases, and 6 bases stayed unmatched. The CDR3 sequence is 14 residues long. In nucleotides, the CDR3 is TGTGCCAGCAGGATAGGGACAGGGCACTACGAGCAGTACTTC. It specifies CASRIGTGHYEQYF.

On this clone itself: Mismatch with germline at one junction end may stem from a read error. This sequence joins TRBV7-9 and TRBJ2-2; D not certain. The CDR3 has 12 residues. CDR1 is SEHNR, CDR2 FQNEAQ, per germline (reference sequence). CDR3 nucleotide sequence: TGTGCCAGCAGCTACAACACAGGGGAGCTGTTTTTT. Protein: CASSYNTGELFF.

This chain joins TRBV6-1 and TRBJ1-2, with D possibly matching TRBD1 (5 bases). The germline V gene encodes CDR1 MNHNS and CDR2 SASEGT. This CDR3 region has 13 residues. Trimming took off 10 bases at V and 2 bases at J, with 14 bases between the two ends. The CDR3 protein is CATMRRGNYGYTF. The DNA of the CDR3 is TGTGCCACCATGCGCCGGGGGAACTATGGCTACACCTTC.

In this sample, this clone turned up a few times. The chain joins TRBV11-1 to TRBJ2-1; 12 bases are a match to TRBD2. The CDR3 has 14 amino acids. V trimming: 7 bases; J trimming: 4 bases; junction bases outside the gene matches: 2. Germline assignment: CDR1 SGHAT and CDR2 FQDESV (reference sequence). The CDR3 is CASTSGGGYNEQFF. The CDR3 DNA is TGTGCCAGCACTAGCGGGGGGGGGTACAATGAGCAGTTCTTC.

This clone occurred a few times. This chain uses TRBV6-4 with TRBJ2-1; D perhaps matches TRBD2 (7 bases). Looked up from germline, CDR1 is MRHNA and CDR2 is SNTAGT. V was shortened by 4 bases and J by 8 bases, with 15 bases between the two germline ends. The CDR3 loop spans 14 amino acids. CDR3: CASSASGEGDEQFF. The CDR3 DNA follows: TGTGCCAGCAGTGCCTCAGGGGAGGGCGATGAGCAGTTCTTC.

The chain couples TRBV30 to TRBJ1-3; 8 nucleotides agree with TRBD1. With 2 bases clipped from V and 0 bases from J, the junction kept 0 bases outside the gene matches. The germline gives CDR1 GTSNPN, CDR2 SVGIG (reference sequence). CDR3 size: 14 residues. The CDR3 nucleotides read TGTGCCTGGAGTACAGGGGGCTCTGGAAACACCATATATTTT. Its translation is CAWSTGGSGNTIYF.

The gene calls are TRBV5-1 and TRBJ2-3, with TRBD2 matching 10 bases. The junction had 2 bases not matched to a gene; V was cut back by 0 bases and J by 4 bases. CDR3 length: 15 residues. Per the germline V gene, CDR1 is SGHRS and CDR2 is YFSETQ. The CDR3 DNA is TGCGCCAGCAGCTTGGATCTAGCGGGGGCAGATACGCAGTATTTT. It specifies CASSLDLAGADTQYF.

The count of this clone is one. The chain links TRBV6-1 to TRBJ2-1; 7 bases map to TRBD1. J was trimmed by 1 base and V by 2 bases; bases with no gene match: 5. Per germline, CDR1 MNHNS and CDR2 SASEGT. The CDR3 length is 16 residues. The CDR3 DNA reads as TGTGCCAGCAGTGAACGGTGGGACAGATCCTACAATGAGCAGTTCTTC. Its protein is CASSERWDRSYNEQFF.

This chain connects TRBV5-4 to TRBJ2-1; 9 bases agree with TRBD2. Germline V lookup: CDR1 SGHNT, CDR2 YYREEE (reference sequence). Trimming took 4 bases from V and 9 from J; bases not matched to a gene: 5. This CDR3 region has 13 residues. The CDR3 is CASSPSSGAEQFF. The CDR3 DNA follows: TGTGCCAGCAGCCCGTCTAGCGGGGCTGAGCAGTTCTTC.

The chain carries TRBV7-2 and TRBJ1-5; D is unresolved. CDR1 is SGHTA, CDR2 FQGNSA, per germline. V was shortened by 2 bases and J by 4 bases, with 9 bases between the two germline ends. CDR3 length: 14 residues. CDR3 nucleotides: TGTGCCAGCAGCTTATGGGCCAAAAATCAGCCCCAGCATTTT. Amino acid sequence: CASSLWAKNQPQHF.

The chain joins TRBV7-6 to TRBJ1-4; TRBD1 matches 9 bases. V lost 4 bases to trimming and J lost 7 bases; unmatched junction nucleotides: 7. From germline, CDR1 is SGHVS and CDR2 FNYEAQ. The CDR3 runs to 15 residues. CDR3 region: CASSSRDREGEKLFF. In nucleotides, the CDR3 is TGTGCCAGCAGCTCGAGGGACAGGGAGGGTGAAAAACTGTTTTTT. The full variable domain, its missing parts supplied by reference TRBV7-6 and TRBJ1-4, is GAGVSQSPRYKVTKRGQDVALRCDPISGHVSLYWYRQALGQGPEFLTYFNYEAQQDKSGLPNDRFSAERPEGSISTLTIQRTEQRDSAMYRCASSSRDREGEKLFFGSGTQLSVL.

In its sample, this clone was seen a few times. The J gene is TRBJ1-2, the V gene TRBV7-9; D remains unclear. In germline, CDR1 is SEHNR, CDR2 FQNEAQ (reference sequence). Trimming left V 3 bases short and J 5 bases short, with 10 bases between. The CDR3 extends over 13 amino acids. For the CDR3, the DNA is TGTGCCAGCAGCTTCCCCCTCTCGTATGGCTACACCTTC. The encoded protein is CASSFPLSYGYTF.

Concerning this clone: This specimen includes other DNA sequences encoding the same CDR3. The chain recombines TRBV27 with TRBJ1-5, with D tentatively TRBD1 (6 bases). Between the trimmed V and J ends, which lost 8 bases and 4 bases, there was a span of 12 bases. In germline, CDR1 is MNHEY, CDR2 SMNVEV (reference sequence). The CDR3 covers 13 residues. DNA for the CDR3: TGTGCCAGCCGAGGACAGCCAAATCAGCCCCAGCATTTT. Amino acid sequence: CASRGQPNQPQHF.

The CDR3 nucleotides read TGTGCCAGCAGTTTATCCCCCGCGGTTGCAACTAATGAAAAACTGTTTTTT. It translates to CASSLSPAVATNEKLFF. This chain uses TRBV27 with TRBJ1-4; D gene unclear. The germline gives CDR1 MNHEY, CDR2 SMNVEV (reference sequence). With 0 bases removed from V and 0 bases from J, the gap between germline ends came to 11 bases. The CDR3 runs 17 residues. Full variable domain (rest looked up from reference TRBV27 and TRBJ1-4): EAQVTQNPRYLITVTGKKLTVTCSQNMNHEYMSWYRQDPGLGLRQIYYSMNVEVTDKGDVPEGYKVSRKEKRNFPLILESPSPNQTSLYFCASSLSPAVATNEKLFFGSGTQLSVL.

The sample holds one count of this clone. The chain employs TRBV7-9 and TRBJ2-3; D perhaps matches TRBD1 (5 bases). Germline V CDR1 and CDR2: SEHNR, FQNEAQ (reference sequence). The CDR3 spans 15 residues. V lost 2 bases and J 4 bases, leaving 13 bases between the germline ends. CDR3 residues: CASSLLAGSPDTQYF. DNA of the CDR3: TGTGCCAGCAGCTTATTGGCAGGGTCCCCAGATACGCAGTATTTT.